This T cell receptor beta chain comes out of a study of blood T cell repertoires in COVID-19. After removal of 10 bases from V and 1 base from J, the junction contained 6 bases not matched to a gene. Per the germline V gene, CDR1 is WNHNN and CDR2 is SYGVQD (reference sequence). The CDR3 extends over 13 amino acids. TCRdb's copy holds only in-frame clones and misses some; the assay was immunoSEQ multiplex PCR. This table holds 150,000 to 200,000 clones, under 80% found once. The clonotype originates from a man aged 65 to 79 with acute or convalescent COVID-19. Material for sequencing was peripheral blood. The genes are TRBV10-1 and TRBJ2-7; 8 bases align to TRBD2. CDR3 in DNA: TGCGCCATCCCCGGGGGGGCTTCCTACGAGCAGTACTTC. Its protein product is CAIPGGASYEQYF.